The clone carrying this T cell receptor beta chain has only a few counts. The antigen is not known. The germline V and J ends were trimmed by 8 bases and 11 bases, with 18 bases remaining between them. Germline CDR1 MNHEY, CDR2 SVGAGI. The CDR3 consists of 12 residues. The PCR used 60 Vbeta and 13 Jbeta primers. The repertoire was sequenced with immunoSEQ multiplex PCR; TCRdb's copy has only in-frame clones and lacks some. The data show over 55,000 clones, 80% seen once. These data belong to a study of cytomegalovirus exposure and HLA in healthy donors. For the study at large: T cells numbering 150 million to 200 million yielded fewer than 140 million unique TCR beta sequences in an earlier analysis. Whole-study results and caveats: Roughly uniform depth of sequencing across donors was assumed in presence/absence analyses.

The V call is TRBV6-5, the J call TRBJ1-1, with a possible D match to TRBD1 (5 bases). The receptor's source is a young woman in good health and CMV-seronegative. Sequencing input: PBMCs. CDR3 loop: CASEGRGEEAFF. CDR3 bases: TGTGCCAGCGAGGGCCGGGGGGAGGAGGCTTTCTTT.